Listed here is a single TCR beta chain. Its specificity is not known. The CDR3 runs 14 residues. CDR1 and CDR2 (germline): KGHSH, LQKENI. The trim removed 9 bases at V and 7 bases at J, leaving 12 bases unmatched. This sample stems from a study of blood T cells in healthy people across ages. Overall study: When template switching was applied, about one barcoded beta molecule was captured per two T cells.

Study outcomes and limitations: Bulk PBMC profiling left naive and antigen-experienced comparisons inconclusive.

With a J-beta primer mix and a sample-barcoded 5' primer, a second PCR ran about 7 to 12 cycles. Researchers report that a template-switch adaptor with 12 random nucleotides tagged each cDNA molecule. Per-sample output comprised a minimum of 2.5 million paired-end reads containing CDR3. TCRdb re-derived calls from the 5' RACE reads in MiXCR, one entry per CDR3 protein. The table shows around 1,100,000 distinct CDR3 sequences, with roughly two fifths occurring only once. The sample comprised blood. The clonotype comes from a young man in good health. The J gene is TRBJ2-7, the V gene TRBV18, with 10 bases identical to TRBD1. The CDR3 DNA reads TGTGCCAGTGTGACAGGGGGCTCCTACAATGAGCAGTACTTC. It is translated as CASVTGGSYNEQYF.